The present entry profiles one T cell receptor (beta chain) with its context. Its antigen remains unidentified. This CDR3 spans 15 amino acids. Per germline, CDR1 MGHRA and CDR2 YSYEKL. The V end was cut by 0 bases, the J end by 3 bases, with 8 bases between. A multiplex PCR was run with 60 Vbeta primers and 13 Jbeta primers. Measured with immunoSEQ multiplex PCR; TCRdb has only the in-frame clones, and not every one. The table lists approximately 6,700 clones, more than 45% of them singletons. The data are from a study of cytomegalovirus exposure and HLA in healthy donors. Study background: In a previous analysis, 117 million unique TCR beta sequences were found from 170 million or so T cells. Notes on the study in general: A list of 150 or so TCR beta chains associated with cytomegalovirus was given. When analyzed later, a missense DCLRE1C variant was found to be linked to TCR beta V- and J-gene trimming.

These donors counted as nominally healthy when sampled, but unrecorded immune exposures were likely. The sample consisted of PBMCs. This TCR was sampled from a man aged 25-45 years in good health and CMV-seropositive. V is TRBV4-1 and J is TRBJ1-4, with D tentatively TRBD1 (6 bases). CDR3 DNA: TGCGCCAGCAGCCAAGATCGACAGGCTAATGAAAAACTGTTTTTT. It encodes CASSQDRQANEKLFF.